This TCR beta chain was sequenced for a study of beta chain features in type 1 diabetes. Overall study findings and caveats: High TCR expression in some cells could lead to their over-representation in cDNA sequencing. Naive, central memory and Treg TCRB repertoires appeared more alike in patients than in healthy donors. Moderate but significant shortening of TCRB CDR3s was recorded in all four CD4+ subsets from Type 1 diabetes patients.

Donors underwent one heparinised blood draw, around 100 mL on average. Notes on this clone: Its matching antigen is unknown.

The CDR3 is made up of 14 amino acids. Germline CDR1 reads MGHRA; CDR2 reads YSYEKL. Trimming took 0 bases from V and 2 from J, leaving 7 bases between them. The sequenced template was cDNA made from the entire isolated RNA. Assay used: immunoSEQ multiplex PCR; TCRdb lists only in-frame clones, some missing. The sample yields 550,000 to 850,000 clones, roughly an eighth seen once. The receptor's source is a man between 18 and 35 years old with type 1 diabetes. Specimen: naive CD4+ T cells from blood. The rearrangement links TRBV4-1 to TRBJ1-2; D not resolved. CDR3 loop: CASSQDPKNYGYTF. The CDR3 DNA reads TGCGCCAGCAGCCAAGACCCGAAAAACTATGGCTACACCTTC.